The clone carrying this T cell receptor (beta chain) was found many times. Antigen specificity is unknown. The CDR3 end lies 3 residues beyond the end of the read and is filled in from the germline J gene. These data belong to a study of T cell clonality in common variable immunodeficiency. Trimming shortened V by 0 bases and J by 1 base, and 8 bases separated the two germline ends. Germline-derived CDR1 and CDR2 are SGHNT and YYREEE (reference sequence). The CDR3 runs 14 residues. Findings and caveats of the study: Compared with controls, CVID subjects had fewer shared TCRbeta clones.

Repertoires were generated with immunoSEQ multiplex PCR, while TCRdb's copy carries only in-frame clones and drops some. This sample has about 81,000 clones, each found more than once. This clonotype originated in a person aged 18 to 75 in good health. The rearrangement joins TRBV5-4 to TRBJ2-7, with D perhaps matching TRBD1 (5 bases). Sequencing was performed on peripheral blood mononuclear cells. The sequenced CDR3 bases are TGTGCCAGCAGCTTGGGCCAGGGTTCCTACGAG. Protein sequence: CASSLGQGSYE. The entire CDR3 protein is CASSLGQGSYEQYF.